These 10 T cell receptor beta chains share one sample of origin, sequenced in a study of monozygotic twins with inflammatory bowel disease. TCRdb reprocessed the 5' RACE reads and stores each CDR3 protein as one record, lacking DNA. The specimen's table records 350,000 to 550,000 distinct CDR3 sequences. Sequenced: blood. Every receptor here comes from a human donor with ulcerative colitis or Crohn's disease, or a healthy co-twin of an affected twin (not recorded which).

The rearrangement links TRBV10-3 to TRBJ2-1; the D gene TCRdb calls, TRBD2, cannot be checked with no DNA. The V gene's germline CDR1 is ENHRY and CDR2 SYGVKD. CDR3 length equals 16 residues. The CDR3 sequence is CAISDVTSGSYNEQFF.

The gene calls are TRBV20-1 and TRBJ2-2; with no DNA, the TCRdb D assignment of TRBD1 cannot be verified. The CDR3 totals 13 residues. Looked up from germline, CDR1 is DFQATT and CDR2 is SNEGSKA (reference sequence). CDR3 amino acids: CSARQGVTGELFF.

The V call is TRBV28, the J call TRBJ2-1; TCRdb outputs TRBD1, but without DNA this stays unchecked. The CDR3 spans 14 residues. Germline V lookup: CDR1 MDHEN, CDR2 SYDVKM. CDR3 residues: CASGQGGGYNEQFF.

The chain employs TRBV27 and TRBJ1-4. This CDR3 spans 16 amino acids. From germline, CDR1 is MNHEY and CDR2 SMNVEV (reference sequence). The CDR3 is CASSLIRAENNEKLFF.

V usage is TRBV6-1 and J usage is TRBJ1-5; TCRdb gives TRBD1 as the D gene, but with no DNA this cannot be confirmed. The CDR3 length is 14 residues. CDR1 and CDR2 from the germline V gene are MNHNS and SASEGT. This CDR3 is CASSEEAGNQPQHF.

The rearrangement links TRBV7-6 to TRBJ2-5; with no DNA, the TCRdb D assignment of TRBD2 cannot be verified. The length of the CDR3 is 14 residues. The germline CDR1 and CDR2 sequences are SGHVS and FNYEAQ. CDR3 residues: CASSPSGTFLTQYF.

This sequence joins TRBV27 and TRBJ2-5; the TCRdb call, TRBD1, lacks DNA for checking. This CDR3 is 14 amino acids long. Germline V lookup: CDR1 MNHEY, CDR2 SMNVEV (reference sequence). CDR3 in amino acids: CASSWTDGGETQYF.

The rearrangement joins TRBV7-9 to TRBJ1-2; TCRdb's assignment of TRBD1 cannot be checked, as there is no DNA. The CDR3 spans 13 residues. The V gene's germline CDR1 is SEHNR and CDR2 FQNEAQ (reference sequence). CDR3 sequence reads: CASSSGPDYGYTF.

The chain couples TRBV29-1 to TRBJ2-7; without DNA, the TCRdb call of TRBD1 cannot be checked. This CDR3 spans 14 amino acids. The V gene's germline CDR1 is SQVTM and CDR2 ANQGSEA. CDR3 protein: CSVLTGPGTYEQYF.

CDR3 amino acids: CASSYSWDPSYEQYF. The chain joins TRBV6-5 to TRBJ2-7; TCRdb's D call, TRBD1, is unchecked because there is no DNA. CDR3 length: 15 amino acids. Germline values: CDR1 MNHEY, CDR2 SVGAGI.